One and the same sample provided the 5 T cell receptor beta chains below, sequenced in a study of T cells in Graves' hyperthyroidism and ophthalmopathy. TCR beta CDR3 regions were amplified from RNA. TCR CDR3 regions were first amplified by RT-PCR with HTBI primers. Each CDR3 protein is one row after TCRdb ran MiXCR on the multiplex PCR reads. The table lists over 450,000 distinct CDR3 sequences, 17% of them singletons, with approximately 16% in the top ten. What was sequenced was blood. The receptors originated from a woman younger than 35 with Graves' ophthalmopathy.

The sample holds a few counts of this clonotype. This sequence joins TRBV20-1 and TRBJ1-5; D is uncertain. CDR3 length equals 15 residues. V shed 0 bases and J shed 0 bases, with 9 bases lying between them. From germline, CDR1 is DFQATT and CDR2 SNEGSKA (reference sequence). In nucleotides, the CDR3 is TGCAGTGCTAGAGATTCGACGGGTAGCAATCAGCCCCAGCATTTT. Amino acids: CSARDSTGSNQPQHF.

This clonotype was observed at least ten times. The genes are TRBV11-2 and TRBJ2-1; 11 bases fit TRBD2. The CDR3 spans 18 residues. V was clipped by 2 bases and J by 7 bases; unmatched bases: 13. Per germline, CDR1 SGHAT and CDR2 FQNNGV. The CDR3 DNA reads TGTGCCAGCAGCTTAAGTCCGTTAGCGGGAGGGCCGGGGAATGAGCAGTTCTTC. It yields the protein CASSLSPLAGGPGNEQFF.

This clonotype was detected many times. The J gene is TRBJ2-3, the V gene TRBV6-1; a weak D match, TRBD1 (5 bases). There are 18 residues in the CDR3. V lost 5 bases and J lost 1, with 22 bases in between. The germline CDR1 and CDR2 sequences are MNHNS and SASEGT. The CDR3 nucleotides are TGTGCCAGCAGTTCCGTAGGGGTGCGTCGGGTTCGCACAGATACGCAGTATTTT. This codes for CASSSVGVRRVRTDTQYF.

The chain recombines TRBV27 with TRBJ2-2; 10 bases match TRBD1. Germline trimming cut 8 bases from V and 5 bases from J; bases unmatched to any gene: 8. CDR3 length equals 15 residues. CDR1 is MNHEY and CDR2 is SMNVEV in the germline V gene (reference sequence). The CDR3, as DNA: TGTGCCAGCCACGTTGGGACAGGGGTTACCGGGGAGCTGTTTTTT. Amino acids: CASHVGTGVTGELFF.

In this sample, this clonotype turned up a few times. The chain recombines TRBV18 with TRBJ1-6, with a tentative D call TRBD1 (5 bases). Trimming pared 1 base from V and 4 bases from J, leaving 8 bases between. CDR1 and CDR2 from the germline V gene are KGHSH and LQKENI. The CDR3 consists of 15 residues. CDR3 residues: CASSPRDAYNSPLHF. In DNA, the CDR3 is TGTGCCAGCTCACCACGGGACGCTTATAATTCACCCCTCCACTTT. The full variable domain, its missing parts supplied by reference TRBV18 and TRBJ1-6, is NAGVMQNPRHLVRRRGQEARLRCSPMKGHSHVYWYRQLPEEGLKFMVYLQKENIIDESGMPKERFSAEFPKEGPSILRIQQVVRGDSAAYFCASSPRDAYNSPLHFGNGTRLTVT.